This entry is about one T cell receptor (beta chain). Authors' analysis steps: Reference gene primer amplification gave estimated nucleated cell counts. Clones were sequenced by immunoSEQ multiplex PCR, and TCRdb holds only the in-frame ones, with some missing. V, J and clone size are taken as reported in that table, and D and trimming were inferred from the DNA itself. The table includes about 240,000 clones, 82% detected once. The source of the sample is a study of blood T cell repertoires in COVID-19. Study context: Specimens from acute and convalescent COVID-19 originated in the United States, Italy and Spain. T cells, B-cell-depleted T cells, or PBMCs supplied cDNA or gDNA.

Germline-derived CDR1 and CDR2 are SQVTM and ANQGSEA. The CDR3 is made up of 14 amino acids. The V end lost 4 bases, the J end lost 0 bases, and 12 bases lay between the germline ends. This chain connects TRBV29-1 to TRBJ1-2; D might be TRBD1 (6 bases). The material sequenced was peripheral blood. This TCR derives from a woman between 65 and 79 years old with acute or convalescent COVID-19. CDR3 bases: TGCAGCGTTGCCACACAGGGAACTAACTATGGCTACACCTTC. Protein: CSVATQGTNYGYTF.